The clone carrying this T cell receptor beta chain was seen more than once but under ten times. Its target is not known. Unique molecular identifiers were built into the TCR beta cDNA libraries. One entry per CDR3 protein results from TCRdb running MiXCR on the PCR reads. Of 450,000 to 700,000 distinct CDR3 sequences in the sample, 44% were seen once. These data come from a study of post-analysis software for immune sequencing data. Points from the study as a whole: For normalized Chao1 diversity, multiple sclerosis patients scored significantly lower than controls did. In patients, TRBV5-6, TRBV5-1 and TRBV20-1 belonged to roughly 5 TRBV segments found more frequently than in controls.

There are 13 residues in the CDR3. Between the trimmed V and J ends, which lost 2 bases and 5 bases, there was a span of 6 bases. Germline CDR1 and CDR2: MNHEY and SMNVEV (reference sequence). Sequences were obtained from blood. The chain links TRBV27 to TRBJ1-4, with unresolved D. The receptor was isolated from a girl aged 10 to 17 with multiple sclerosis. The DNA of the CDR3 is TGTGCCAGCAGTTTAAGGCAGAATGAAAAACTGTTTTTT. Residues: CASSLRQNEKLFF.